These T cell receptor beta chains were read from a single sample in a study of blood T cells in healthy people across ages. TCRdb re-derived calls from the 5' RACE reads in MiXCR, one entry per CDR3 protein. The sample holds more than 500,000 distinct CDR3 sequences, about a quarter seen once. These records were also assigned to another study, of T cells of mothers and their children.

Sequencing input: blood. The receptors stem from a boy younger than 10 in good health. CDR3s include the opening cysteine and the closing phenylalanine or tryptophan. Each record gives: clone size, V gene, D gene, J gene, CDR3 protein, CDR3 DNA. The D gene is left open where the match is weak. The size field is filled for only some rows; it gives once, few, many or a size class.

size: -; V: TRBV12-3/TRBV12-4; D: TRBD1; J: TRBJ1-5; CDR3: CASSTDRFNQPQHF; DNA: TGTGCCAGCAGTACGGACAGGTTCAATCAGCCCCAGCATTTT
size: few; V: TRBV5-6; D: TRBD2; J: TRBJ2-7; CDR3: CASSFLAGAGTYEQYF; DNA: TGTGCCAGCAGCTTCCTAGCGGGAGCCGGAACCTACGAGCAGTACTTC
size: few; V: TRBV27; D: TRBD1; J: TRBJ1-1; CDR3: CASRGQGEMNTEAFF; DNA: TGTGCCAGCAGGGGACAGGGGGAGATGAACACTGAAGCTTTCTTT
size: -; V: TRBV6-6; D: -; J: TRBJ2-4; CDR3: CASSRDRTIAKNIQYF; DNA: TGTGCCAGCAGCCGCGACCGTACGATAGCCAAAAACATTCAGTACTTC
size: -; V: TRBV14; D: TRBD1; J: TRBJ1-1; CDR3: CASSRPDRGRGEAFF; DNA: TGTGCCAGCAGCCGCCCGGACAGGGGACGAGGAGAAGCTTTCTTT
size: -; V: TRBV6-5; D: -; J: TRBJ1-2; CDR3: CASSYYGRGDYGYTF; DNA: TGTGCCAGCAGTTACTACGGCAGGGGCGACTATGGCTACACCTTC
size: -; V: TRBV11-2; D: -; J: TRBJ2-5; CDR3: CASSQPPGLQETQYF; DNA: TGTGCCAGCAGCCAACCCCCGGGACTTCAAGAGACCCAGTACTTC
size: few; V: TRBV20-1; D: TRBD1; J: TRBJ2-7; CDR3: CSAATGVGGYEQYF; DNA: TGCAGTGCAGCGACAGGGGTTGGAGGCTACGAGCAGTACTTC
size: few; V: TRBV19; D: -; J: TRBJ1-4; CDR3: CASSLTSSSPNEKLFF; DNA: TGTGCCAGTAGCCTTACCTCGAGTTCGCCTAATGAAAAACTGTTTTTT
size: -; V: TRBV2; D: -; J: TRBJ2-2; CDR3: CASVGVNTGELFF; DNA: TGTGCCAGCGTAGGTGTGAACACCGGGGAGCTGTTTTTT
size: -; V: TRBV7-9; D: TRBD1; J: TRBJ1-5; CDR3: CASSLGTGFNQPQHF; DNA: TGTGCCAGCAGCTTAGGGACAGGGTTTAATCAGCCCCAGCATTTT
size: few; V: TRBV30; D: -; J: TRBJ2-5; CDR3: CAWSNLRETQYF; DNA: TGTGCCTGGAGTAACCTCCGGGAGACCCAGTACTTC
size: -; V: TRBV12-5; D: -; J: TRBJ1-5; CDR3: CASGRGQYQPQHF; DNA: TGTGCTAGTGGTCGCGGACAGTATCAGCCCCAGCATTTT
size: -; V: TRBV3-1; D: -; J: TRBJ2-1; CDR3: CASSQEGLVINEQFF; DNA: TGTGCCAGCAGCCAAGAGGGCTTAGTGATCAATGAGCAGTTCTTC
size: -; V: TRBV15; D: TRBD1; J: TRBJ2-5; CDR3: CATSWTGEETQYF; DNA: TGTGCCACCAGTTGGACAGGGGAAGAGACCCAGTACTTC
size: few; V: TRBV27; D: TRBD1; J: TRBJ2-4; CDR3: CASRLQGPLAKNIQYF; DNA: TGTGCCAGCAGGCTACAGGGGCCGTTAGCCAAAAACATTCAGTACTTC
size: -; V: TRBV19; D: -; J: TRBJ1-4; CDR3: CATRAATNEKLFF; DNA: TGTGCCACCCGGGCCGCAACTAATGAAAAACTGTTTTTT
size: few; V: TRBV5-1; D: -; J: TRBJ2-3; CDR3: CASSPLGGYTDTQYF; DNA: TGCGCCAGCAGCCCCCTTGGGGGTTACACAGATACGCAGTATTTT
size: many; V: TRBV5-1; D: -; J: TRBJ2-5; CDR3: CASSLGRGQETQYF; DNA: TGCGCCAGCAGCTTGGGGAGGGGGCAAGAGACCCAGTACTTC
size: few; V: TRBV3-1; D: TRBD1; J: TRBJ2-2; CDR3: CASSFGTGTLGGTGELFF; DNA: TGTGCCAGCAGTTTTGGGACAGGGACCCTCGGGGGCACCGGGGAGCTGTTTTTT
size: -; V: TRBV20-1; D: -; J: TRBJ2-1; CDR3: CSARDWRFFNDQFF; DNA: TGCAGTGCTAGGGACTGGAGATTCTTCAATGATCAGTTCTTC
size: many; V: TRBV6-4; D: -; J: TRBJ2-5; CDR3: CASSEYVGGLATQYF; DNA: TGTGCCAGCAGCGAATACGTGGGGGGGCTCGCGACCCAGTACTTC
size: -; V: TRBV4-2; D: -; J: TRBJ2-1; CDR3: CASGHPGRTFF; DNA: TGTGCCAGCGGACACCCCGGAAGGACGTTCTTC
size: -; V: TRBV18; D: -; J: TRBJ2-1; CDR3: CASSPPASYNEQFF; DNA: TGTGCCAGCTCACCGCCAGCCTCCTACAATGAGCAGTTCTTC
size: few; V: TRBV7-2; D: -; J: TRBJ1-3; CDR3: CASSLEGGPASGNTIYF; DNA: TGTGCCAGCAGCTTAGAGGGGGGGCCCGCGTCTGGAAACACCATATATTTT
size: few; V: TRBV7-2; D: TRBD2; J: TRBJ2-5; CDR3: CASSLRGAGEETQYF; DNA: TGTGCCAGCAGCTTAAGAGGTGCGGGGGAGGAGACCCAGTACTTC
size: few; V: TRBV6-5; D: -; J: TRBJ2-7; CDR3: CASSYGGNYEQYF; DNA: TGTGCCAGCAGTTACGGGGGGAACTACGAGCAGTACTTC
size: few; V: TRBV12-3/TRBV12-4; D: TRBD1; J: TRBJ1-4; CDR3: CASSLGGQGGNEKLFF; DNA: TGTGCCAGCAGTCTCGGGGGACAGGGCGGGAATGAAAAACTGTTTTTT
size: many; V: TRBV29-1; D: TRBD1; J: TRBJ2-5; CDR3: CSVATGVEETQYF; DNA: TGCAGCGTCGCTACAGGGGTTGAGGAGACCCAGTACTTC
size: few; V: TRBV6-5; D: -; J: TRBJ2-5; CDR3: CASSYDYRQETQYF; DNA: TGTGCCAGCAGTTATGATTATAGGCAAGAGACCCAGTACTTC
size: many; V: TRBV20-1; D: -; J: TRBJ1-1; CDR3: CSARDYRSQQNTEAFF; DNA: TGCAGTGCTAGAGATTATCGAAGCCAGCAGAACACTGAAGCTTTCTTT
size: -; V: TRBV15; D: -; J: TRBJ1-5; CDR3: CATSTNRDLGNQPQHF; DNA: TGTGCCACCAGCACAAACAGGGATTTGGGCAATCAGCCCCAGCATTTT
size: few; V: TRBV3-1; D: -; J: TRBJ2-5; CDR3: CASSSLFKEGEETQYF; DNA: TGTGCCAGTAGCTCGCTTTTTAAGGAGGGCGAGGAGACCCAGTACTTC
size: -; V: TRBV9; D: -; J: TRBJ2-1; CDR3: CASSVPGEAQFF; DNA: TGTGCCAGCAGCGTACCGGGTGAAGCACAGTTCTTC
size: few; V: TRBV9; D: TRBD2; J: TRBJ2-5; CDR3: CASSEERGGRETQYF; DNA: TGTGCCAGCAGCGAGGAGCGGGGGGGCAGGGAGACCCAGTACTTC
size: few; V: TRBV20-1; D: -; J: TRBJ2-5; CDR3: CSAREGTKETQYF; DNA: TGCAGTGCTAGAGAGGGGACGAAAGAGACCCAGTACTTC
size: -; V: TRBV29-1; D: TRBD1; J: TRBJ1-1; CDR3: CSVLTGSTEAFF; DNA: TGCAGCGTGCTGACAGGGTCTACTGAAGCTTTCTTT
size: -; V: TRBV20-1; D: -; J: TRBJ2-7; CDR3: CSGRRDLYEQYF; DNA: TGCAGTGGGCGGCGGGATCTCTACGAGCAGTACTTC
size: few; V: TRBV14; D: TRBD1; J: TRBJ2-5; CDR3: CASSPGTGGFETQYF; DNA: TGTGCCAGCAGCCCTGGGACAGGGGGCTTTGAGACCCAGTACTTC
size: -; V: TRBV20-1; D: -; J: TRBJ2-3; CDR3: CSARDSSRGTQYF; DNA: TGCAGTGCTAGAGATTCGTCCAGGGGTACGCAGTATTTT
size: -; V: TRBV10-3; D: TRBD1; J: TRBJ1-2; CDR3: CAISPATGDFFYGYTF; DNA: TGTGCCATCAGCCCCGCGACAGGGGACTTCTTCTATGGCTACACCTTC
size: few; V: TRBV7-2; D: TRBD2; J: TRBJ2-3; CDR3: CASSPLSGTSGADTQYF; DNA: TGTGCCAGCAGCCCCTTATCCGGGACTAGTGGTGCAGATACGCAGTATTTT
size: -; V: TRBV7-9; D: -; J: TRBJ2-4; CDR3: CASSLDLVAKNIQYF; DNA: TGTGCCAGCAGCTTAGATCTGGTAGCCAAAAACATTCAGTACTTC
size: once; V: TRBV3-1; D: TRBD1; J: TRBJ2-6; CDR3: CASSRPDRLIAGANVLTF; DNA: TGTGCCAGCAGCCGCCCGGACAGGTTGATCGCTGGGGCCAACGTCCTGACTTTC
size: -; V: TRBV7-8; D: -; J: TRBJ2-5; CDR3: CASSLAWGGEQETQYF; DNA: TGTGCCAGCAGCCTCGCATGGGGGGGCGAGCAAGAGACCCAGTACTTC